The rows below give T cell receptor beta chains drawn from one sample of a study of neoadjuvant anti-PD-1 for oral cavity cancer. Assay used: immunoSEQ multiplex PCR; TCRdb lists only in-frame clones, some missing. Of roughly 34,000 clones listed, 85% to 90% are singletons. Specimen: PBMCs, collected before nivolumab (anti-PD-1) treatment. These receptors were collected from a person aged 35-79 years with oral cavity squamous cell carcinoma. Each CDR3 is given with its conserved first and last residue. The D gene is left open where the match is weak. A row's size may be missing; if present it is once, few, many or a size class.

15,TRBJ2-7,TRBD2,-,TRBV5-1,CASSALAGPSYEQYF,TGCGCCAGCAGCGCCTTAGCGGGGCCTTCCTACGAGCAGTACTTC
14,TRBJ1-1,-,-,TRBV11-2,CASSSGVANTEAFF,TGTGCCAGCAGCTCCGGGGTTGCGAACACTGAAGCTTTCTTT
15,TRBJ2-5,TRBD1,-,TRBV9,CASSVEGTGSETQYF,TGTGCCAGCAGCGTAGAGGGGACAGGGAGCGAGACCCAGTACTTC
16,TRBJ1-1,-,-,TRBV7-9,CASSLRVGDVDTEAFF,TGTGCCAGCAGCCTAAGAGTAGGCGACGTGGACACTGAAGCTTTCTTT
14,TRBJ1-2,-,once,TRBV21-1,CASSKAPGLCGYTF,TGTGCCAGCAGCAAAGCGCCGGGGTTGTGTGGCTACACCTTC
15,TRBJ2-3,TRBD1,-,TRBV28,CASSLQGWDTDTQYF,TGTGCCAGCAGCCTACAGGGGTGGGACACAGATACGCAGTATTTT
16,TRBJ2-5,-,-,TRBV7-8,CASSSHGRGGEETQYF,TGTGCCAGCAGCTCGCATGGAAGGGGGGGCGAGGAGACCCAGTACTTC
15,TRBJ2-2,TRBD1,once,TRBV28,CASSLLAGGTGELFF,TGTGCCAGCAGTTTGTTGGCAGGGGGCACCGGGGAGCTGTTTTTT
16,TRBJ2-2,TRBD1,once,TRBV2,CASSLRQGPNTGELFF,TGTGCCAGCAGCCTCAGACAGGGGCCAAACACCGGGGAGCTGTTTTTT
17,TRBJ2-5,TRBD2,-,TRBV5-1,CASSRGLAGVMQETQYF,TGCGCCAGCAGCCGAGGACTAGCGGGGGTGATGCAAGAGACCCAGTACTTC
17,TRBJ1-6,-,-,TRBV28,CASSFISPQHYNSPLHF,TGTGCCAGCAGTTTTATCAGCCCCCAGCACTATAATTCACCCCTCCACTTT
14,TRBJ1-2,-,-,TRBV7-9,CASSLDGSFYGYTF,TGTGCCAGCAGCTTAGATGGGAGTTTCTATGGCTACACCTTC
12,TRBJ2-7,-,-,TRBV5-6,CASSLLSEGQYF,TGTGCCAGCAGCTTACTATCTGAAGGTCAGTACTTC
16,TRBJ1-3,-,-,TRBV5-1,CASSLVSPHYGNTIYF,TGCGCCAGCAGCTTGGTGTCACCCCATTATGGAAACACCATATATTTT
14,TRBJ1-1,-,once,TRBV4-3,CASSPGAANTEAFF,TGCGCCAGCAGCCCGGGAGCAGCGAACACTGAAGCTTTCTTT
14,TRBJ2-7,TRBD2,-,TRBV27,CASSSGLGNYEQYF,TGTGCCAGCAGTTCCGGACTAGGGAACTACGAGCAGTACTTC
13,TRBJ2-7,-,few,TRBV28,CASSPASSYEQYF,TGTGCCAGCAGCCCAGCAAGCTCCTACGAGCAGTACTTC
17,TRBJ2-2,TRBD1,-,TRBV14,CASSPLRQGAGTGELFF,TGTGCCAGCAGCCCGCTACGACAGGGGGCAGGCACCGGGGAGCTGTTTTTT
13,TRBJ1-1,-,-,TRBV4-3,CASSQTTGTEAFF,TGCGCCAGCAGCCAAACCACAGGAACTGAAGCTTTCTTT
14,TRBJ2-5,-,-,TRBV11-2,CASTRVRGLETQYF,TGTGCCAGCACACGCGTGCGGGGCTTAGAGACCCAGTACTTC
14,TRBJ1-1,-,few,TRBV18,CASSPNPGQTEAFF,TGTGCCAGCTCACCAAACCCCGGCCAGACTGAAGCTTTCTTT
14,TRBJ2-7,-,-,TRBV19,CASSMGLPSYEQYF,TGTGCCAGTAGTATGGGGTTACCTTCCTACGAGCAGTACTTC
11,TRBJ2-7,-,-,TRBV5-8,CASRNSYEQYF,TGTGCCAGCAGGAACTCCTACGAGCAGTACTTC
17,TRBJ1-3,-,-,TRBV7-7,CARTFLGTIYSGNTIYF,TGTGCCCGAACTTTTCTAGGCACTATTTACTCTGGAAACACCATATATTTT
16,TRBJ2-1,TRBD2,-,TRBV27,CASSLRGGAVYNEQFF,TGTGCCAGCAGTCTACGCGGGGGGGCCGTATACAATGAGCAGTTCTTC
17,TRBJ1-6,-,-,TRBV19,CASSFWDASSYNSPLHF,TGTGCCAGTAGTTTTTGGGACGCCAGCTCCTATAATTCACCCCTCCACTTT
16,TRBJ2-4,-,-,TRBV7-6,CASSLAGYGTSNIQYF,TGTGCCAGCAGCTTAGCGGGTTATGGGACATCAAACATTCAGTACTTC
13,TRBJ1-6,-,-,TRBV6-5,CASSNLFNSPLHF,TGTGCCAGCAGCAACCTATTTAATTCACCCCTCCACTTT
15,TRBJ1-4,-,-,TRBV6-5,CASSYLPNTNEKLFF,TGTGCCAGCAGTTACTTACCCAATACAAATGAAAAACTGTTTTTT
14,TRBJ2-1,-,-,TRBV2,CASSVGGAYNEQFF,TGTGCCAGCAGTGTCGGGGGCGCCTACAATGAGCAGTTCTTC
14,TRBJ2-2,-,-,TRBV6-1,CASSPVGDTGELFF,TGTGCCAGCAGCCCGGTGGGGGACACCGGGGAGCTGTTTTTT
15,TRBJ1-5,-,once,TRBV10-3,CAISESGQSEQPQHF,TGTGCCATCAGTGAGTCGGGGCAATCAGAACAGCCCCAGCATTTT
13,TRBJ2-7,TRBD1,-,TRBV2,CASSRQGGDEQYF,TGTGCCAGCAGTAGACAGGGGGGGGACGAGCAGTACTTC
15,TRBJ1-2,-,-,TRBV13,CASSRRQLTNYGYTF,TGTGCCAGCAGCCGCAGACAGTTAACTAACTATGGCTACACCTTC
13,TRBJ1-4,-,-,TRBV4-1,CASSQRSNEKLFF,TGCGCCAGCAGCCAGCGGTCTAATGAAAAACTGTTTTTT
12,TRBJ1-5,-,-,TRBV28,CASSGPRQPQHF,TGTGCCAGCAGCGGACCCCGTCAGCCCCAGCATTTT
15,TRBJ2-2,-,-,TRBV7-9,CASSLDLGNTGELFF,TGTGCCAGCAGCTTAGATTTGGGGAACACCGGGGAGCTGTTTTTT
12,TRBJ2-7,-,once,TRBV7-8,CASSLLGNEQYF,TGTGCCAGCAGCTTATTGGGGAACGAGCAGTACTTC
15,TRBJ2-5,TRBD1,-,TRBV5-8,CASSRGQGGQETQYF,TGTGCCAGCAGCAGGGGACAGGGGGGCCAGGAGACCCAGTACTTC
13,TRBJ1-1,-,-,TRBV7-2,CASSPTLWTEAFF,TGTGCCAGCAGCCCCACCCTGTGGACTGAAGCTTTCTTT